This TCR beta chain was identified in a study of T cell changes during pregnancy in multiple sclerosis. The repertoire was sequenced with immunoSEQ multiplex PCR; TCRdb's copy has only in-frame clones and lacks some. The table records about 66,000 clones, roughly nine tenths of them present only once. In its sample, this clone was seen many times. There are 18 residues in the CDR3. Germline CDR1 and CDR2: SGHVS and FQNEAQ. Trimming stripped 1 base from V and 2 bases from J, with 18 bases between. The chain is built from TRBV7-8 and TRBJ1-3, with D maybe TRBD1 (5 bases). Here the sequenced sample was CD8+ T cells from peripheral blood mononuclear cells, taken before pregnancy. The TCR comes from a female donor with multiple sclerosis, enrolled in a pregnancy study. The CDR3 reads CASSLGSGPLRAGNTIYF. The CDR3 DNA is TGTGCCAGCAGCTTAGGGTCAGGGCCCCTTAGGGCTGGAAACACCATATATTTT.